These 32 T cell receptor beta chains were all obtained from the same sample, sequenced in a study of T cells in Graves' hyperthyroidism and ophthalmopathy. Researchers took RNA transcripts and amplified the TCR beta CDR3 regions from them. An initial round of RT-PCR targeting the TCR CDR3 relied on the HTBI primer set. One entry per CDR3 protein, called by TCRdb with MiXCR from the multiplex PCR reads. The repertoire consists of approximately 640,000 distinct CDR3 sequences, with around 16% occurring once and the leading ten covering 3.8%. Sequencing input: blood. The receptor source for this set is a young woman with Graves' hyperthyroidism.

This clonotype was observed at least ten times. This chain joins TRBV13 and TRBJ2-1, with TRBD1 identical over 7 bases. Germline loops: CDR1 PRHDT, CDR2 FYEKMQ (reference sequence). The J segment lost 4 bases and the V segment lost 4 bases, leaving 7 bases of the junction unmatched. The CDR3 sequence is 15 residues long. The CDR3 here is CASSSLGTDYNEQFF. CDR3 DNA sequence: TGTGCCAGCAGCTCCCTCGGGACAGATTACAATGAGCAGTTCTTC.

This clonotype was recorded a few times. The J gene is TRBJ2-7, the V gene TRBV6-4; the match to TRBD1 covers 9 bases. V lost 6 bases, J lost 6 bases, and 12 bases stayed unmatched. The V gene's germline CDR1 is MRHNA and CDR2 SNTAGT. This CDR3 comprises 15 residues. The CDR3 sequence is CASSYAGTGWCEQYF. CDR3 DNA sequence: TGTGCCAGCAGCTACGCCGGGACAGGGTGGTGCGAGCAGTACTTC.

Many counts were recorded for this clonotype. This chain links TRBV7-9 with TRBJ2-7; D remains unclear. The germline V gene encodes CDR1 SEHNR and CDR2 FQNEAQ (reference sequence). V dropped 6 bases and J dropped 4 bases, with 10 bases sitting between them. There are 12 residues in the CDR3. CDR3: CASSPLGYEQYF. The CDR3 DNA reads as TGTGCCAGCAGTCCCCTCGGGTACGAGCAGTACTTC.

Concerning this clonotype: A junction boundary mismatches the germline segment, possibly from a read error. In DNA, the CDR3 is TGTGTCAGCAGCCCTAGGACAGGGGAGCGCTCCTACGAGCAGTACTTC. It is translated as CVSSPRTGERSYEQYF. The chain couples TRBV7-9 to TRBJ2-7; TRBD1 matches at 9 bases. CDR3 size: 16 residues. CDR1 is SEHNR and CDR2 is FQNEAQ in the germline V gene (reference sequence).

This chain joins TRBV4-1 and TRBJ2-1, with 7 bases lining up with TRBD2. CDR3 size: 14 residues. Trimming cost V 6 bases and J 7 bases; bases outside gene matches: 9. Germline lookup yields CDR1 MGHRA and CDR2 YSYEKL. This CDR3 is CASRSGAGINEQFF. For the CDR3, the DNA is TGCGCCAGCAGAAGCGGGGCAGGGATAAATGAGCAGTTCTTC.

J is TRBJ2-7 and V is TRBV7-9; 12 nucleotides match TRBD2. CDR3 length: 15 residues. The V gene end was trimmed by 5 bases and the J gene end by 3 bases; junction bases not matched to a gene: 5. Germline CDR1 SEHNR, CDR2 FQNEAQ (reference sequence). The CDR3: CASSGLAGLNYEQYF. The DNA of the CDR3 is TGTGCCAGCAGCGGACTAGCGGGACTCAACTACGAGCAGTACTTC. The full variable domain, rest sourced from reference TRBV7-9 and TRBJ2-7, is DTGVSQNPRHKITKRGQNVTFRCDPISEHNRLYWYRQTLGQGPEFLTYFQNEAQLEKSRLLSDRFSAERPKGSFSTLEIQRTEQGDSAMYLCASSGLAGLNYEQYFGPGTRLTVT.

The V gene is TRBV10-3, the J gene TRBJ2-1; 10 bases are shared with TRBD2. Germline-derived CDR1 and CDR2 are ENHRY and SYGVKD. V gave up 5 bases and J gave up 6 bases; unmatched junction bases: 10. This CDR3 region has 16 residues. The DNA of the CDR3 is TGTGCCATCAGTTCCCTAACTAGCGGGGAACTCAATGAGCAGTTCTTC. Translation: CAISSLTSGELNEQFF.

A few counts support this clonotype. The rearrangement links TRBV2 to TRBJ2-2; no definite D call. The CDR3 is 13 amino acids. Germline CDR1 SNHLY, CDR2 FYNNEI. Trimming shortened V by 3 bases and J by 7 bases, and 9 bases separated the two germline ends. The CDR3 nucleotides are TGTGCCAGCAGTGAGTCGAATATCGGGGAGCTGTTTTTT. Translated: CASSESNIGELFF.

This clonotype was counted ten times or more. The chain links TRBV28 to TRBJ2-3; TRBD1 agrees at 7 bases. Germline lookup yields CDR1 MDHEN and CDR2 SYDVKM. This CDR3 has 14 residues. V dropped 5 bases and J dropped 4; count of bases not matched to a gene: 6. As DNA, the CDR3 is TGTGCCAGCAGTAAGAGGACAGGAGCAGATACGCAGTATTTT. Translation: CASSKRTGADTQYF.

This clonotype occurred a few times. The rearrangement links TRBV29-1 to TRBJ2-7; D might be TRBD1 (6 bases). CDR1 SQVTM and CDR2 ANQGSEA come from the germline V gene. This CDR3 spans 18 amino acids. V dropped 4 bases and J dropped 1 base, with 26 bases sitting between them. The CDR3 bases are TGCAGCGTTGCAGGGAAGGGGGAAAAGAAAGGACTTTCCTACGAGCAGTACTTC. Translated, it gives CSVAGKGEKKGLSYEQYF.

A few counts support this clonotype. One end of the junction varies from germline; a read error may be responsible. The chain uses TRBV7-3 and TRBJ1-1; D not certain. In germline, CDR1 is SGHTA, CDR2 FQGTGA. This CDR3 contains 18 residues. The CDR3 protein is CASSISPTGVGMNTEALF. The CDR3 DNA sequence: TGTGCCAGCAGCATATCACCGACCGGGGTGGGAATGAACACTGAAGCTCTCTTT.

This CDR3 reads CASSLIAGPGELFF. In DNA, the CDR3 is TGTGCCAGCAGCCTGATAGCGGGACCCGGGGAGCTGTTTTTT. The chain links TRBV14 to TRBJ2-2; 8 bases line up with TRBD2. V gave up 4 bases and J gave up 6 bases; unmatched junction bases: 4. Germline CDR1 SGHDN, CDR2 FVKESK. This CDR3 is built from 14 residues.

This clonotype was picked up many times. The chain is built from TRBV7-3 and TRBJ2-3; D is ambiguous. This CDR3 contains 15 residues. Between the trimmed V and J ends, which lost 2 bases and 0 bases, there was a span of 9 bases. From germline, CDR1 is SGHTA and CDR2 FQGTGA. CDR3 DNA sequence: TGTGCCAGCAGCTTAGGAAGCCGTAGCACAGATACGCAGTATTTT. Translating gives CASSLGSRSTDTQYF.

This clonotype has ten or more counts. The chain uses TRBV2 and TRBJ1-6; 10 bases align to TRBD1. From germline, CDR1 is SNHLY and CDR2 FYNNEI. This CDR3 contains 17 residues. After removal of 4 bases from V and 7 bases from J, the junction contained 10 bases not matched to a gene. CDR3: CASSALKKGQGNSPLHF. The CDR3 DNA reads as TGTGCCAGCAGTGCTCTTAAAAAGGGACAGGGGAATTCACCCCTCCACTTT.

This clonotype was found a few times. V usage is TRBV7-9 and J usage is TRBJ2-7, with D tentatively TRBD1 or TRBD2 (5 bases each). Trimming shortened V by 5 bases and J by 3 bases, and 14 bases separated the two germline ends. The CDR3 contains 14 residues. Germline V gives CDR1 SEHNR, CDR2 FQNEAQ (reference sequence). This CDR3 reads CASSPPGPRYEQYF. The CDR3 DNA reads TGTGCCAGCAGCCCACCGGGACCACGCTACGAGCAGTACTTC. Supplemented by reference TRBV7-9 and TRBJ2-7, the full variable domain reads DTGVSQNPRHKITKRGQNVTFRCDPISEHNRLYWYRQTLGQGPEFLTYFQNEAQLEKSRLLSDRFSAERPKGSFSTLEIQRTEQGDSAMYLCASSPPGPRYEQYFGPGTRLTVT.

This clonotype was detected a few times. The V gene is TRBV28, the J gene TRBJ1-2, with unresolved D. V was trimmed by 6 bases and J by 6 bases, leaving 20 bases between them. This CDR3 region has 15 residues. Germline values: CDR1 MDHEN, CDR2 SYDVKM. CDR3 in amino acids: CASSQDVGMTDGYTF. CDR3 DNA: TGTGCCAGCAGCCAAGATGTGGGGATGACGGATGGCTACACCTTC.

This clonotype was counted once. This rearrangement joins TRBV6-1 to TRBJ2-1; 8 bases are a match to TRBD1. There are 14 residues in the CDR3. Germline loops: CDR1 MNHNS, CDR2 SASEGT. Unmatched junction bases numbered 9, after V lost 2 bases and J lost 12 bases. This CDR3 reads CASSEPYRGSGQFF. The CDR3 coding sequence is TGTGCCAGCAGTGAACCCTACAGGGGGTCGGGGCAGTTCTTC.

This clonotype has more than one count but fewer than ten. V gene TRBV24-1 combines with J gene TRBJ2-1; 9 nucleotides agree with TRBD1. The V gene end was trimmed by 4 bases and the J gene end by 4 bases; junction bases not matched to a gene: 7. There are 16 residues in the CDR3. Per the germline V gene, CDR1 is KGHDR and CDR2 is SFDVKD. CDR3 in amino acids: CATSDPRQGGYNEQFF. The CDR3 DNA is TGTGCCACCAGTGACCCACGACAGGGGGGATACAATGAGCAGTTCTTC.

This clonotype was seen many times. The CDR3 DNA is TGTGCCAGCAAGGACAGGGGGCTGGAGACCCAGTACTTC. As protein: CASKDRGLETQYF. V gene TRBV6-1 combines with J gene TRBJ2-5; 11 bases line up with TRBD1. The CDR3 runs to 13 residues. Germline V gene data show CDR1 as MNHNS and CDR2 as SASEGT. Losses at the gene ends were 7 bases for V and 5 bases for J; bases not matched to a gene: 3.

V usage is TRBV12-3 or TRBV12-4 and J usage is TRBJ2-2, with 11 positions matching TRBD2. The CDR3 totals 16 residues. With V trimmed by 5 bases and J by 7 bases, 9 bases remained unmatched. The CDR3 DNA reads as TGTGCCAGCAGTCCCACTAGCGGGAGTGTCGGCGGGGAGCTGTTTTTT. This gives the protein CASSPTSGSVGGELFF.

Many counts were recorded for this clonotype. The J gene is TRBJ1-1, the V gene TRBV12-3 or TRBV12-4; D might be TRBD1 (6 bases). The V gene lost 3 bases and the J gene lost 6 bases, with 17 bases spanning the gap. This CDR3 contains 15 residues. CDR3: CASSFGYTGSSEAFF. The DNA of the CDR3 is TGTGCCAGCAGTTTTGGGTATACAGGGTCGTCTGAAGCTTTCTTT.

This clonotype was counted ten times or more. The chain links TRBV14 to TRBJ2-7; D is uncertain. Germline loops: CDR1 SGHDN, CDR2 FVKESK. CDR3 length: 11 amino acids. V lost 3 bases, J lost 4 bases, and 4 bases lay in between. The DNA for the CDR3 is TGTGCCAGCAGCCAGCATTACGAGCAGTACTTC. Translating gives CASSQHYEQYF.

This chain joins TRBV19 and TRBJ1-1; D uncertain. The CDR3 totals 14 residues. Trimming left V 5 bases short and J 3 bases short, with 13 bases between. The germline gives CDR1 LNHDA, CDR2 SQIVND (reference sequence). CDR3: CASSPRNGDTEAFF. CDR3 coding DNA: TGTGCCAGTAGTCCTCGGAACGGGGACACTGAAGCTTTCTTT. Full variable domain (rest looked up from reference TRBV19 and TRBJ1-1): DGGITQSPKYLFRKEGQNVTLSCEQNLNHDAMYWYRQDPGQGLRLIYYSQIVNDFQKGDIAEGYSVSREKKESFPLTVTSAQKNPTAFYLCASSPRNGDTEAFFGQGTRLTVV.

This clonotype was detected many times. The rearrangement uses TRBV2 and TRBJ1-1; D not resolved. The CDR3 is 11 residues long. The V gene's germline CDR1 is SNHLY and CDR2 FYNNEI. V lost 6 bases and J lost 6, with 8 bases in between. The CDR3, as DNA: TGTGCCAGCAGCCCCCCCCCTGAAGCTTTCTTT. It specifies CASSPPPEAFF.

The chain links TRBV5-6 to TRBJ2-3, with a tentative D call TRBD1 (6 bases). V was cut by 3 bases and J by 3 bases, with 11 bases left in between. The CDR3 contains 14 residues. Per germline, CDR1 SGHDT and CDR2 YYEEEE. The CDR3: CASSSRGFTDTQYF. CDR3 DNA: TGTGCCAGCAGCTCCAGGGGCTTTACAGATACGCAGTATTTT.

This clonotype was counted only a few times. The chain recombines TRBV18 with TRBJ2-3; D is perhaps TRBD2 (5 bases). V was shortened by 0 bases and J by 2 bases, with 6 bases between the two germline ends. Germline-derived CDR1 and CDR2 are KGHSH and LQKENI. The CDR3 consists of 14 residues. The CDR3 region has the DNA TGTGCCAGCTCACCACCGACTACCACAGATACGCAGTATTTT. Residues: CASSPPTTTDTQYF.

The chain links TRBV7-9 to TRBJ2-3; 8 positions agree with TRBD2. J was trimmed by 14 bases and V by 5 bases; bases with no gene match: 18. The CDR3 loop spans 15 amino acids. The V gene's germline CDR1 is SEHNR and CDR2 FQNEAQ (reference sequence). The CDR3 spells CASSPLPGLGSALYF. CDR3 bases: TGTGCCAGCAGCCCATTACCGGGACTAGGTTCCGCTCTGTATTTT. Complete variable domain (other parts from reference TRBV7-9 and TRBJ2-3): DTGVSQNPRHKITKRGQNVTFRCDPISEHNRLYWYRQTLGQGPEFLTYFQNEAQLEKSRLLSDRFSAERPKGSFSTLEIQRTEQGDSAMYLCASSPLPGLGSALYFGPGTRLTVL.

In regard to this clonotype: A much larger clone lies one base from this, so it may be a read error. The chain joins TRBV6-4 to TRBJ2-1; tentatively, D is TRBD1 or TRBD2 (6 bases each). V lost 2 bases to trimming and J lost 10 bases, with 18 bases between them. Germline V gives CDR1 MRHNA, CDR2 SNTAGT. The CDR3 extends over 15 amino acids. In DNA, the CDR3 is TGTGCCAGCAGTGACGGTAGCGGTCCAGGGGTGGAGCAGTTCTTC. It specifies CASSDGSGPGVEQFF.

This clonotype occurred many times. V is TRBV2 and J is TRBJ2-7; TRBD1 matches at 9 bases. Germline V gene lookup returns CDR1 SNHLY and CDR2 FYNNEI. The CDR3 sequence is 15 residues long. After removal of 7 bases from V and 7 bases from J, the junction contained 14 bases not matched to a gene. The CDR3 sequence is CASKEGSGTGNEQYF. As DNA, the CDR3 is TGTGCCAGCAAGGAGGGGTCCGGGACAGGGAATGAGCAGTACTTC.

The table lists this clonotype with many counts. The chain recombines TRBV18 with TRBJ1-1; 7 bases map to TRBD1. The CDR3 spans 13 residues. V lost 4 bases, J lost 4 bases, and 3 bases stayed unmatched. Germline loops: CDR1 KGHSH, CDR2 LQKENI. CDR3 sequence (DNA): TGTGCCAGCTCACGGGCAGGGGGCACTGAAGCTTTCTTT. Translating gives CASSRAGGTEAFF.

DNA for the CDR3: TGCAGCGTTGGAGAACAGGGGGTGGAGGGCTACACCTTC. Its translation: CSVGEQGVEGYTF. The chain has TRBV29-1 and TRBJ1-2, with TRBD1 matching 8 bases. There are 13 residues in the CDR3. V dropped 4 bases and J dropped 8; count of bases not matched to a gene: 9. Germline CDR1 is SQVTM and CDR2 is ANQGSEA.

This sequence joins TRBV10-3 and TRBJ1-1; D is unclear. The germline gives CDR1 ENHRY, CDR2 SYGVKD. V was clipped by 10 bases and J by 1 base, with 13 bases between them. The length of the CDR3 is 13 residues. The CDR3 DNA follows: TGTGCCACCCGAAAGGGATCGAACACTGAAGCTTTCTTT. Encoded protein: CATRKGSNTEAFF.